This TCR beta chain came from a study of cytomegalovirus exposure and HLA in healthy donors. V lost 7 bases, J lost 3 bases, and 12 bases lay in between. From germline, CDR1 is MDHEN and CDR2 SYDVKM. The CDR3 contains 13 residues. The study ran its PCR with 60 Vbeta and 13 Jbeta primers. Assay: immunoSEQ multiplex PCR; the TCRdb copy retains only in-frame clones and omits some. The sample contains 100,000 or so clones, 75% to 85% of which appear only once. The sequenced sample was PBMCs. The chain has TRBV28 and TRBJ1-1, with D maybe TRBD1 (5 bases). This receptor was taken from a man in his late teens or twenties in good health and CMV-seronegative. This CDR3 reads CASMDPGDTEAFF. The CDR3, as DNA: TGTGCCAGCATGGATCCGGGGGACACTGAAGCTTTCTTT.